A single sample gave rise to the 19 T cell receptor beta chains below, sequenced in a study of CXCR3-negative and CXCR3-positive naive CD8 T cells. Their recognized antigens are unknown. Notes on the study in general: CXCR3-positive naive cells carried more hydrophobic TRB CDR3s than CXCR3-negative ones.

The libraries of TRB cDNA were constructed through 5' RACE using UMI labels. One entry per CDR3 protein, without DNA, is what TCRdb gives after re-calling the 5' RACE reads. In total, the table holds about 110,000 distinct CDR3 sequences. The sequencing input was naive CXCR3+ CD8+ T cells from blood. Subset of the sample: CD45RO-CCR7+CD27+CD95- naive CD8+ T cells expressing CXCR3 (TNR3+). These receptors were taken from a human donor in good health. Some clones in this sample may be carry-over from other donors' samples.

This rearrangement joins TRBV13 to TRBJ2-1; the D gene TCRdb calls, TRBD1, cannot be checked with no DNA. The germline V gene has CDR1 PRHDT and CDR2 FYEKMQ (reference sequence). The length of the CDR3 is 17 residues. CDR3 sequence: CASSAGGTGGNYNEQFF.

The chain links TRBV11-1 to TRBJ2-1. The CDR3 covers 15 residues. Per germline, CDR1 SGHAT and CDR2 FQDESV (reference sequence). The CDR3 protein is CASSSPTISYNEQFF.

The chain is built from TRBV7-9 and TRBJ2-3; TCRdb lists TRBD2, though no DNA is available to test this call. CDR1 is SEHNR, CDR2 FQNEAQ, per germline (reference sequence). The CDR3 is 15 amino acids. The CDR3 loop is CASSYRDFGTDTQYF. Based on the CDR3 plus reference TRBV7-9 and TRBJ2-3, the full variable domain is DTGVSQNPRHKITKRGQNVTFRCDPISEHNRLYWYRQTLGQGPEFLTYFQNEAQLEKSRLLSDRFSAERPKGSFSTLEIQRTEQGDSAMYLCASSYRDFGTDTQYFGPGTRLTVL.

J is TRBJ2-5 and V is TRBV29-1. This CDR3 spans 13 amino acids. From germline, CDR1 is SQVTM and CDR2 ANQGSEA. CDR3 loop: CSVEVPLQETQYF.

V and J are TRBV11-3 and TRBJ1-2; the D gene TCRdb calls, TRBD1, cannot be checked with no DNA. The CDR3 has 15 residues. The germline V gene has CDR1 SGHNT and CDR2 YENEEA. CDR3: CASSPRTGDRYGYTF.

The rearrangement uses TRBV13 and TRBJ1-2; TCRdb proposes TRBD1, but this gene call is untestable without DNA. CDR1 is PRHDT and CDR2 is FYEKMQ in the germline V gene (reference sequence). This CDR3 region has 15 residues. The CDR3 loop reads CASSLGGTANYGYTF.

J is TRBJ2-3 and V is TRBV29-1; checking the TCRdb D call of TRBD2 is not possible without DNA. Germline values: CDR1 SQVTM, CDR2 ANQGSEA. The CDR3 is 13 amino acids. This CDR3 reads CSVPDGTPDTQYF.

The rearrangement links TRBV7-9 to TRBJ2-7; as DNA is missing, the TRBD1 call by TCRdb cannot be tested. Per the germline V gene, CDR1 is SEHNR and CDR2 is FQNEAQ (reference sequence). The CDR3 sequence is 12 residues long. CDR3 residues: CASSPFRAEQYF.

The chain couples TRBV7-6 to TRBJ1-5; TCRdb names TRBD1, which stays unverified in the absence of DNA. From germline, CDR1 is SGHVS and CDR2 FNYEAQ. The CDR3 covers 13 residues. CDR3 sequence: CASSPDSYQPQHF.

The gene calls are TRBV11-2 and TRBJ2-3; no DNA is available, so the TRBD2 call from TCRdb remains unchecked. CDR1 SGHAT and CDR2 FQNNGV come from the germline V gene. The CDR3 sequence is 14 residues long. CDR3 region: CASSLVPGGDTQYF.

This chain connects TRBV7-8 to TRBJ2-1; TCRdb calls TRBD2, which cannot be checked without DNA. The CDR3 length is 15 residues. Per the germline V gene, CDR1 is SGHVS and CDR2 is FQNEAQ. The CDR3 is CASSSSRSSIHEQFF.

The chain links TRBV28 to TRBJ2-7; TCRdb outputs TRBD1, but without DNA this stays unchecked. This CDR3 is 12 amino acids long. In germline, CDR1 is MDHEN, CDR2 SYDVKM. The CDR3 reads CASGTGTYEQYF.

The chain employs TRBV5-6 and TRBJ2-5; TCRdb's D call of TRBD2 is untestable without DNA. CDR1 is SGHDT, CDR2 YYEEEE, per germline. The CDR3 extends over 17 amino acids. The CDR3 loop is CASSVEDSGGARETQYF.

The chain couples TRBV4-1 to TRBJ1-1. CDR1 and CDR2 from the germline V gene are MGHRA and YSYEKL. The CDR3 is 15 amino acids. The CDR3 loop is CASSQDSRVNTEAFF.

The chain employs TRBV15 and TRBJ2-7; TCRdb indicates TRBD1, and absent DNA this call remains unverified. The CDR3 length is 15 residues. Germline lookup yields CDR1 LNHNV and CDR2 YYDKDF (reference sequence). CDR3 region: CATSRERGGRYEQYF.

The V and J genes are TRBV7-8 and TRBJ2-1; TCRdb outputs TRBD2, but without DNA this stays unchecked. The CDR3 has 16 residues. Germline CDR1 is SGHVS and CDR2 is FQNEAQ. CDR3 protein: CASSLAPSGSYNEQFF.

This chain links TRBV9 with TRBJ1-2. The CDR3 runs to 18 residues. Germline CDR1 and CDR2: SGDLS and YYNGEE. CDR3 in amino acids: CASSAGPGTTGGEHGYTF.

The chain couples TRBV9 to TRBJ2-6; the D gene TCRdb calls, TRBD1, cannot be checked with no DNA. Germline V lookup: CDR1 SGDLS, CDR2 YYNGEE. The CDR3 is 17 amino acids. The CDR3 protein is CASSATPQGNGANVLTF.

The V gene is TRBV7-9, the J gene TRBJ2-5; the TCRdb D gene call, TRBD1, has no DNA to confirm it. The CDR3 spans 15 residues. Germline loops: CDR1 SEHNR, CDR2 FQNEAQ (reference sequence). CDR3 amino acids: CASSLGQGQYLDQYF.